This T cell receptor (beta chain) was sequenced during a study of a mutant IDH1 vaccine in newly diagnosed glioma. Turning to the study itself: The study started vaccination 4-6 weeks after radiotherapy alone, or with temozolomide cycles. Treated individuals were about 62% male and approximately 38% female, averaging about 40 years of age.

Turning to this clone: What it binds is unknown.

The data were produced by immunoSEQ multiplex PCR, yet TCRdb's version contains in-frame clones alone and is incomplete. The top ten hold about 3.7% of the sample, which has more than 55,000 clones, more than 80% seen once. The sample's time point: week 11, during vaccination. Alongside topical imiquimod, each dose of vaccine comprised 300 ug of mutant IDH1 20-mer peptide. New WHO grade 3 or 4 astrocytomas that were IDH1-mutant and ATRX-lost had been found in donors. CDR1 MDHEN and CDR2 SYDVKM come from the germline V gene. This CDR3 is 13 amino acids long. Trimming took 11 bases from V and 3 from J, leaving 16 bases between them.

The chain combines TRBV28 with TRBJ1-1; D is unresolved. This TCR derives from a young man with glioma. This specimen consisted of PBMCs, obtained from a glioma patient whose treatment included an IDH1 peptide vaccine. Here the CDR3 reads CAYSAGYHTEAFF. Here the CDR3 DNA reads TGTGCCTACTCCGCGGGGTATCACACTGAAGCTTTCTTT. Full variable domain (rest looked up from reference TRBV28 and TRBJ1-1): DVKVTQSSRYLVKRTGEKVFLECVQDMDHENMFWYRQDPGLGLRLIYFSYDVKMKEKGDIPEGYSVSREKKERFSLILESASTNQTSMYLCAYSAGYHTEAFFGQGTRLTVV.